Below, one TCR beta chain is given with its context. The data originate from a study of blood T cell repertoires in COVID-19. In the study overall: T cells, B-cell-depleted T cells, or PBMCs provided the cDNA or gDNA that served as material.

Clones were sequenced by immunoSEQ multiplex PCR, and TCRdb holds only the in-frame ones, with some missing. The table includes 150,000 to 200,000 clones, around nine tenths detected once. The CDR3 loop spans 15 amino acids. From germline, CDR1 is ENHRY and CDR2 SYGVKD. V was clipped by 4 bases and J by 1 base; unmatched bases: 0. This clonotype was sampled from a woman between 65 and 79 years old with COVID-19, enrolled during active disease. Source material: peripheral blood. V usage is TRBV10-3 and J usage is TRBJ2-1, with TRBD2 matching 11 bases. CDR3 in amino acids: CAISGLAGSYNEQFF. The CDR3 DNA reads TGTGCCATCAGTGGACTAGCGGGGTCCTACAATGAGCAGTTCTTC.